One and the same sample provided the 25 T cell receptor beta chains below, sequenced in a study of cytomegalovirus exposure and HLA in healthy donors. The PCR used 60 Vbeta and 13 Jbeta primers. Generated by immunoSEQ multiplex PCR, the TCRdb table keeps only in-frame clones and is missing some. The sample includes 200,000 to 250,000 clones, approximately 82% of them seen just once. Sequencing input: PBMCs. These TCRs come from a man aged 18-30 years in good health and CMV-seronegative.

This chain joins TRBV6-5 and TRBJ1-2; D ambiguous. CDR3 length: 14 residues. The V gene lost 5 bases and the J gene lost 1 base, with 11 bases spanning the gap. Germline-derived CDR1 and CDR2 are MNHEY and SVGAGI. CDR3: CASSPPPFNYGYTF. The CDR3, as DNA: TGTGCCAGCAGTCCCCCTCCCTTTAACTATGGCTACACCTTC.

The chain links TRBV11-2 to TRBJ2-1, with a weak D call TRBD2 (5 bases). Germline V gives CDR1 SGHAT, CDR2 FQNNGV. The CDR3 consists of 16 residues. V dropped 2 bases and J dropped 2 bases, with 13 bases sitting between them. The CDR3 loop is CASSLRLQQPYNEQFF. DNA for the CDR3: TGTGCCAGCAGCTTAAGACTACAACAACCCTACAATGAGCAGTTCTTC.

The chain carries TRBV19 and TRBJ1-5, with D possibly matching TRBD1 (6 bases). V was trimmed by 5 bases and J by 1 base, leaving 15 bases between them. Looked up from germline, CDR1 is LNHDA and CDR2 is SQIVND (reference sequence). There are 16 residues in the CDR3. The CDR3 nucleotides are TGTGCCAGTAGTGGGGCGGGGGGCCGGAGCAATCAGCCCCAGCATTTT. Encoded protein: CASSGAGGRSNQPQHF.

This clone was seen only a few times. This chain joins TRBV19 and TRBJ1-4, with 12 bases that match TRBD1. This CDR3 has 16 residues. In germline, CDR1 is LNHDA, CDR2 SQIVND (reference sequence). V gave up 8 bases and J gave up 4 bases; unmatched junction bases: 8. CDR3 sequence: CASEPGQGAFNEKLFF. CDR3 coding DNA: TGTGCCAGTGAACCGGGACAGGGGGCCTTTAATGAAAAACTGTTTTTT.

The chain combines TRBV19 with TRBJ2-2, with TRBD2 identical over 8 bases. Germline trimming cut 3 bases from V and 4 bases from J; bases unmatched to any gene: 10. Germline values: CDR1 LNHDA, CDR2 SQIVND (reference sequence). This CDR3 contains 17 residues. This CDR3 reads CASSITPAGETTGELFF. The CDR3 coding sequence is TGTGCCAGTAGTATTACTCCAGCGGGAGAGACCACCGGGGAGCTGTTTTTT.

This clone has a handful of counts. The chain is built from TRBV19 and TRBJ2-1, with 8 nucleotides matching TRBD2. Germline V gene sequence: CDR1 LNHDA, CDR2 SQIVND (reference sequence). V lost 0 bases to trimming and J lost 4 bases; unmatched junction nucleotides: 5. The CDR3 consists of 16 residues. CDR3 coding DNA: TGTGCCAGTAGTATAGAAGGAGTAGCGGGATACAATGAGCAGTTCTTC. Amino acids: CASSIEGVAGYNEQFF.

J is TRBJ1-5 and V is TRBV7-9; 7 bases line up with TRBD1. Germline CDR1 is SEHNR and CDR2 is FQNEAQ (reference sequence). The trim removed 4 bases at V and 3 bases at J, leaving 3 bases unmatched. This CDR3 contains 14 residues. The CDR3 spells CASSSGQYNQPQHF. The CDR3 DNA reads TGTGCCAGCAGCTCGGGACAGTACAATCAGCCCCAGCATTTT.

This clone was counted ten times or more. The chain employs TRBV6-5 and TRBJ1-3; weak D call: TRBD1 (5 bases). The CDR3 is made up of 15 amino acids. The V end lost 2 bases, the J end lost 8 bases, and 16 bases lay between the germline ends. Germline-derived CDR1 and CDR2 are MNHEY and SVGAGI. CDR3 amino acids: CASSYSGTGQYTIYF. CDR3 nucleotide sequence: TGTGCCAGCAGTTACAGCGGGACGGGGCAGTACACCATATATTTT.

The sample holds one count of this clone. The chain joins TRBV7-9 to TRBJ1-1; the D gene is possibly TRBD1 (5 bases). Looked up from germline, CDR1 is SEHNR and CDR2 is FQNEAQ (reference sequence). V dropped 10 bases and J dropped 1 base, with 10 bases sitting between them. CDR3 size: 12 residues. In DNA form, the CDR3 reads TGTGCCACCGGGAGGGGGAACACTGAAGCTTTCTTT. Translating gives CATGRGNTEAFF.

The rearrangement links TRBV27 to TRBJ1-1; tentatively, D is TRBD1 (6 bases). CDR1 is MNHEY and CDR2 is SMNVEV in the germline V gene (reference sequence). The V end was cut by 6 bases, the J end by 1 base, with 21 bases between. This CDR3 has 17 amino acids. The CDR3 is CASSSTTSGQKNTEAFF. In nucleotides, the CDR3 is TGTGCCAGCAGCTCGACAACCTCAGGACAGAAGAACACTGAAGCTTTCTTT.

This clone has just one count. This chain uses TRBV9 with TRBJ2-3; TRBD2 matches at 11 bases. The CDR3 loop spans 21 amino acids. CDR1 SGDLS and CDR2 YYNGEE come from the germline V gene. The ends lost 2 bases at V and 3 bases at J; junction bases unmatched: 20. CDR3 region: CASSVTLSSGRKARETDTQYF. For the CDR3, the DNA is TGTGCCAGCAGCGTGACTTTGTCTAGCGGGAGGAAAGCCCGAGAAACAGATACGCAGTATTTT.

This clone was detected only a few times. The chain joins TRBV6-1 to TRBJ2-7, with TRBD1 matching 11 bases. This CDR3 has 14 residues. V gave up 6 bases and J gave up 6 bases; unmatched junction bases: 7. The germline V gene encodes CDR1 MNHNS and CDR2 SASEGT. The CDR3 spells CASSPGTGGIEQYF. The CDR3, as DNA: TGTGCCAGCAGCCCCGGGACAGGGGGTATCGAGCAGTACTTC.

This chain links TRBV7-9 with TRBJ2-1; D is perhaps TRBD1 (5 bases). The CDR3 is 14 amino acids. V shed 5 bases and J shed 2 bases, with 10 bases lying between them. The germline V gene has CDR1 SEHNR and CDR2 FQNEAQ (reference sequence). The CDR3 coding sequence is TGTGCCAGCAGCCCAAGGACAACCTACAATGAGCAGTTCTTC. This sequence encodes CASSPRTTYNEQFF.

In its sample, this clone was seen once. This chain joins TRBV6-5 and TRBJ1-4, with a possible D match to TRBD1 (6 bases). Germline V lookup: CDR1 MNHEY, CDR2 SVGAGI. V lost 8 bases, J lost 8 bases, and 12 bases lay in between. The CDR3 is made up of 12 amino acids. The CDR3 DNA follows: TGTGCCAGCGCCAGGGGAGGGGAAAAACTGTTTTTT. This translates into CASARGGEKLFF.

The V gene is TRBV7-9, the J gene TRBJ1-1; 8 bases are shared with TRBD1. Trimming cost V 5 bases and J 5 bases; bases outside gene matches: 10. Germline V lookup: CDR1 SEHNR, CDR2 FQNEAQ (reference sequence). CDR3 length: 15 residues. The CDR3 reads CASSPWGQARTEAFF. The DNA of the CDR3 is TGTGCCAGCAGCCCGTGGGGACAGGCAAGGACTGAAGCTTTCTTT.

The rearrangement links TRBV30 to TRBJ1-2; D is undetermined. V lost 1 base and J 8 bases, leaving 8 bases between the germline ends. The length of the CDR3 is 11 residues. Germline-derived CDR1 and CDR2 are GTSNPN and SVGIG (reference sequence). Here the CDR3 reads CAWSETRGYTF. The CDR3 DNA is TGTGCCTGGAGTGAGACAAGGGGCTACACCTTC.

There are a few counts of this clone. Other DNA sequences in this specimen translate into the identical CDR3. The CDR3, as DNA: TGTGCCAGCAGCGTAGCGGGCACAGATACGCAGTATTTT. This sequence encodes CASSVAGTDTQYF. The V call is TRBV9, the J call TRBJ2-3, with D unresolved. V dropped 0 bases and J dropped 1 base, with 3 bases sitting between them. The CDR3 totals 13 residues. CDR1 SGDLS and CDR2 YYNGEE come from the germline V gene.

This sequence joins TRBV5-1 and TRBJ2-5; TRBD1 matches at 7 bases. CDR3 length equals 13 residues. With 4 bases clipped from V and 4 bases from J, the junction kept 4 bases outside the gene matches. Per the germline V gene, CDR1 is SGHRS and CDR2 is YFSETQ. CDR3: CASSPGQRETQYF. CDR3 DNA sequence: TGCGCCAGCAGCCCGGGACAGAGAGAGACCCAGTACTTC.

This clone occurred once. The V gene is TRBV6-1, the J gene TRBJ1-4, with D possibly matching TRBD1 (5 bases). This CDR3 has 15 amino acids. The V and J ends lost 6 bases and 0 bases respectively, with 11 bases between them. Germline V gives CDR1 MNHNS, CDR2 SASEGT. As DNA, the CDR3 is TGTGCCAGCAGGGGTGGGGCAGCAACTAATGAAAAACTGTTTTTT. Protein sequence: CASRGGAATNEKLFF.

The CDR3: CASSGGTGTYNEQFF. The CDR3 nucleotides are TGCGCCAGCAGCGGAGGGACAGGGACCTACAATGAGCAGTTCTTC. The V call is TRBV5-1, the J call TRBJ2-1; 9 nucleotides match TRBD1. The germline V gene has CDR1 SGHRS and CDR2 YFSETQ. Trimming removed 4 bases from V and 2 bases from J; junction bases left unmatched: 4. The CDR3 runs 15 residues.

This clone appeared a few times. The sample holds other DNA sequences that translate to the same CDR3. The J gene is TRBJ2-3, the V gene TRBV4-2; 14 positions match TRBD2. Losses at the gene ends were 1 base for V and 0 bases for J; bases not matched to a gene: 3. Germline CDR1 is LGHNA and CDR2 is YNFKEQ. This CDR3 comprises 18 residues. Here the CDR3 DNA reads TGTGCCAGCAGCCAAGGACTAGCGGGAGGGCCAAGCACAGATACGCAGTATTTT. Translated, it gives CASSQGLAGGPSTDTQYF.

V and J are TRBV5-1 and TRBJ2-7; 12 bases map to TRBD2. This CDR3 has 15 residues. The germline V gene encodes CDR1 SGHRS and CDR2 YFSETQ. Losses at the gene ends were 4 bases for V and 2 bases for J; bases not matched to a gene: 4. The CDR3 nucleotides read TGCGCCAGCAGCACTCGACTAGCGGGAGCCTACGAGCAGTACTTC. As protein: CASSTRLAGAYEQYF.

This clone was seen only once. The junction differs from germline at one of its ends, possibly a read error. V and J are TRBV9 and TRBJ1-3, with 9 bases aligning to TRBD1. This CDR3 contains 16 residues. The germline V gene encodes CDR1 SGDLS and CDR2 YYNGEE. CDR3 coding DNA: TGTGCCAGCAGCATACTAACAGGGGGCAGCGGAAGCACCATATATTTT. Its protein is CASSILTGGSGSTIYF.

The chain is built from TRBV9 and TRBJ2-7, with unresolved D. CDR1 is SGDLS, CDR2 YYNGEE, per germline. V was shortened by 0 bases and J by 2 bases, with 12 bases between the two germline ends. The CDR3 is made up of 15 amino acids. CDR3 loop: CASSVGRSPTYEQYF. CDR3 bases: TGTGCCAGCAGCGTAGGACGGAGCCCTACCTACGAGCAGTACTTC. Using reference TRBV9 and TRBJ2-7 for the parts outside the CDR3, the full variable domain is DSGVTQTPKHLITATGQRVTLRCSPRSGDLSVYWYQQSLDQGLQFLIQYYNGEERAKGNILERFSAQQFPDLHSELNLSSLELGDSALYFCASSVGRSPTYEQYFGPGTRLTVT.

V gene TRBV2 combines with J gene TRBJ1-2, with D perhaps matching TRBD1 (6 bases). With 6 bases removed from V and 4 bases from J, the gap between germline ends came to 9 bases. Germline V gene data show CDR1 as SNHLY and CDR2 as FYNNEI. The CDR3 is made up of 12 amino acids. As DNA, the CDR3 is TGTGCCAGCAGGAGGGGGAGCTATGGCTACACCTTC. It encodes CASRRGSYGYTF.